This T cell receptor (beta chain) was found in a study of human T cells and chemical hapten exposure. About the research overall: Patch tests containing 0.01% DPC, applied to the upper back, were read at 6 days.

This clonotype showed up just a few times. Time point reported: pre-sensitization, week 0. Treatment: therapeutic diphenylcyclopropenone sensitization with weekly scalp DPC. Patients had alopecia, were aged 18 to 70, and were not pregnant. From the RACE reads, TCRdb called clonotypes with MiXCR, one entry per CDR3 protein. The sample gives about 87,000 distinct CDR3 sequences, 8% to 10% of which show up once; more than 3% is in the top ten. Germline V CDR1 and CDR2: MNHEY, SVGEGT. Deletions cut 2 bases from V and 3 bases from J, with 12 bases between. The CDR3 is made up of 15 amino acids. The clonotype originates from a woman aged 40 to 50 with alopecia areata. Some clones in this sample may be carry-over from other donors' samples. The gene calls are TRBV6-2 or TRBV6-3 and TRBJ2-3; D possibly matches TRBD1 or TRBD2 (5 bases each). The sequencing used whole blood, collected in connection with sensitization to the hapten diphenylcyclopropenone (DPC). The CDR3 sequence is CASSYGTGPTDTQYF. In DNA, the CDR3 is TGTGCCAGCAGTTACGGGACGGGGCCTACAGATACGCAGTATTTT.